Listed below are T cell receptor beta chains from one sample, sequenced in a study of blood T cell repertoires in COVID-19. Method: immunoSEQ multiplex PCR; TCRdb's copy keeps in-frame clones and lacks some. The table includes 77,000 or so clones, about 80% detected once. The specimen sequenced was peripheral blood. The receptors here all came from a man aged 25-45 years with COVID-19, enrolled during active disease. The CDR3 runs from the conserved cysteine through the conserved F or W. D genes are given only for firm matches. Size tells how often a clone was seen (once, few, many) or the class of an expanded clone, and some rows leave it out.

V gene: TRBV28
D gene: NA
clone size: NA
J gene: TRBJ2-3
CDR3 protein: CASSFLSGTDTQYF
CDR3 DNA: TGTGCCAGCAGTTTCCTGAGCGGCACAGATACGCAGTATTTT

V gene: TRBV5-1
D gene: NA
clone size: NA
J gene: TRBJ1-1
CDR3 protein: CASSSGGSLNTEAFF
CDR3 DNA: TGCGCCAGCAGCTCGGGGGGCAGTTTGAACACTGAAGCTTTCTTT

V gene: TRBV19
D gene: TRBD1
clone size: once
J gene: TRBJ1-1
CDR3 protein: CASSEDRGIGNTEAFF
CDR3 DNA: TGTGCCAGTAGTGAAGACAGGGGGATAGGGAACACTGAAGCTTTCTTT

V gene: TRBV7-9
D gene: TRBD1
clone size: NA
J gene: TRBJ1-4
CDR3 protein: CASSRRDRGEKLFF
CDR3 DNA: TGTGCCAGCAGCCGCCGGGACAGGGGTGAAAAACTGTTTTTT

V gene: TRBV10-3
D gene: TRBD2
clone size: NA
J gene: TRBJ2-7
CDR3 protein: CATGGRGNSYEQYF
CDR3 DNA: TGTGCCACGGGAGGTCGGGGGAACTCCTACGAGCAGTACTTC

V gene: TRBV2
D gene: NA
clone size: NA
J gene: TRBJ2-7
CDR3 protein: CASTRGAGEQYF
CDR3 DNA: TGTGCCAGCACACGGGGGGCGGGGGAGCAGTACTTC

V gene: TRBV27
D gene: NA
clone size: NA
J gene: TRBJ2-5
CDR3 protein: CASDTGPRGNIYF
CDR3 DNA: TGTGCCAGTGACACTGGACCCCGGGGTAATATTTACTTC

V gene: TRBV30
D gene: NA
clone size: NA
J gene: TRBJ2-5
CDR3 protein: CAWSEGSRGDWKTQYF
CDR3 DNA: TGTGCCTGGAGTGAGGGCAGCCGGGGTGATTGGAAGACCCAGTACTTC

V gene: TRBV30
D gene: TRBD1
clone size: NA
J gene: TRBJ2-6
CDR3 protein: CAWDGQGIFSGANVLTF
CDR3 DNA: TGTGCCTGGGACGGACAGGGGATTTTTTCTGGGGCCAACGTCCTGACTTTC

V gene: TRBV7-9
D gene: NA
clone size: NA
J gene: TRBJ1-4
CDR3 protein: CASSKQATNEKLFF
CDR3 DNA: TGTGCCAGCAGTAAACAGGCAACTAATGAAAAACTGTTTTTT

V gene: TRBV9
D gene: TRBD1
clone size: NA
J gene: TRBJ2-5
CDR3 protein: CASSVDGTGIGETQYF
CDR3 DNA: TGTGCCAGCAGCGTAGACGGGACAGGTATTGGGGAGACCCAGTACTTC

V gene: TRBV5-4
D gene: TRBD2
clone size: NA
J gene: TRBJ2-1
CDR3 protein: CASSPSGRSYNEQFF
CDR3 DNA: TGTGCCAGCAGCCCAAGCGGGAGGTCCTACAATGAGCAGTTCTTC

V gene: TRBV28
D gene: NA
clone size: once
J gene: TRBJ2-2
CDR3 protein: CASSLVGSGTGELFF
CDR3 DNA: TGTGCCAGCAGTTTAGTCGGGAGTGGCACCGGGGAGCTGTTTTTT

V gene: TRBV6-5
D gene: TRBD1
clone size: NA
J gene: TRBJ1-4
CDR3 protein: CTSSQFHRGGEKLFF
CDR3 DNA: TGTACCAGCAGCCAATTCCACAGGGGAGGAGAAAAACTGTTTTTT

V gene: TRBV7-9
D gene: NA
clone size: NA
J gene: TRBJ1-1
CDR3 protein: CASSLSQANTEAFF
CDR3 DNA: TGTGCCAGCAGCTTGTCACAGGCGAACACTGAAGCTTTCTTT

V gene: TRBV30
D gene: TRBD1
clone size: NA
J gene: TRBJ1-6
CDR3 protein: CAWSVPDRDPPLHF
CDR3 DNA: TGTGCCTGGAGTGTCCCGGACAGGGACCCACCCCTCCACTTT

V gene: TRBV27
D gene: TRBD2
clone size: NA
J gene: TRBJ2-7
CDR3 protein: CASSLKGLAGVYEQYF
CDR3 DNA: TGTGCCAGCAGTTTAAAAGGCCTAGCGGGAGTATACGAGCAGTACTTC

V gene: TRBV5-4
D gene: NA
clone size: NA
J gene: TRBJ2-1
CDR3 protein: CASSLAGGSGSYNEQFF
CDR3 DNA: TGTGCCAGCAGCTTGGCTGGGGGGAGTGGGTCCTACAATGAGCAGTTCTTC

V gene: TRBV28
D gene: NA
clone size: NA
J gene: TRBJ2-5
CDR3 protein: CASSQKETQYF
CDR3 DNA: TGTGCCAGCAGTCAGAAAGAGACCCAGTACTTC

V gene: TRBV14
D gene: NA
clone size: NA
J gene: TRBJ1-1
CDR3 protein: CASSPAGLGTEAFF
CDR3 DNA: TGTGCCAGCAGCCCTGCAGGGCTGGGCACTGAAGCTTTCTTT

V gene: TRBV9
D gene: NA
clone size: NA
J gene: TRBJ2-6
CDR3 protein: CASSASQRLSSGANVLTF
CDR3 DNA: TGTGCCAGCAGCGCTTCACAAAGACTCAGCTCTGGGGCCAACGTCCTGACTTTC

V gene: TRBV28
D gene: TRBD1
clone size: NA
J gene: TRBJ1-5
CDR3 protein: CASSLAGGGQPQHF
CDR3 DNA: TGTGCCAGCAGTTTAGCAGGGGGTGGTCAGCCCCAGCATTTT

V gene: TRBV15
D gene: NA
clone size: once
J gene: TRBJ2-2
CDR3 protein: CATSSGSGWGTGELFF
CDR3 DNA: TGTGCCACCAGCAGTGGCAGCGGGTGGGGCACCGGGGAGCTGTTTTTT

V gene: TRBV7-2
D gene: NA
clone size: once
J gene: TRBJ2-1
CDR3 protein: CASSSESHPGVNEQFF
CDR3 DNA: TGTGCCAGCAGCTCAGAAAGTCATCCCGGGGTCAATGAGCAGTTCTTC

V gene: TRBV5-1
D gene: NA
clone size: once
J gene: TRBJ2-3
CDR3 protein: CASSLGAGGTDTQYF
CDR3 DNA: TGCGCCAGCAGCTTGGGAGCCGGAGGCACAGATACGCAGTATTTT

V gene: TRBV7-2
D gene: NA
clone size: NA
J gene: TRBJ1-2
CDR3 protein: CASSASGGYYGYTF
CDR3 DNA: TGTGCCAGCAGCGCCTCTGGAGGGTACTATGGCTACACCTTC

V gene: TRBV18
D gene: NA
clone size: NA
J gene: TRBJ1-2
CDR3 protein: CASLGDGYGYTF
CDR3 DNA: TGTGCCAGCCTAGGAGATGGATATGGCTACACCTTC

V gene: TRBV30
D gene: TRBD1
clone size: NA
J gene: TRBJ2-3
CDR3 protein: CAWSLGQSGTDTQYF
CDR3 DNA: TGTGCCTGGAGCCTGGGACAGTCGGGCACAGATACGCAGTATTTT

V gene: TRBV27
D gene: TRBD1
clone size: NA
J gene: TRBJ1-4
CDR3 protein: CASSRLRGRATNEKLFF
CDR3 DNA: TGTGCCAGCAGTCGCCTCAGGGGGCGAGCAACTAATGAAAAACTGTTTTTT

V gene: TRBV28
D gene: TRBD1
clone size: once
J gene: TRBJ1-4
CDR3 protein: CASSFGTAYRTNEKLFF
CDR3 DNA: TGTGCCAGCAGTTTCGGGACAGCCTATCGGACTAATGAAAAACTGTTTTTT

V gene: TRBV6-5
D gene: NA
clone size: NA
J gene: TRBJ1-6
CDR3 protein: CASSSRQSDNSPLHF
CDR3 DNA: TGTGCCAGCAGCTCCAGGCAGTCTGATAATTCACCCCTCCACTTT

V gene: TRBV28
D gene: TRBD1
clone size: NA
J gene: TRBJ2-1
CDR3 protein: CASRQTGGNEQFF
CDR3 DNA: TGTGCCAGCCGACAGACAGGGGGGAATGAGCAGTTCTTC

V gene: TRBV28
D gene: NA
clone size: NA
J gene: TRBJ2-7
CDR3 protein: CASSLSGYEQYF
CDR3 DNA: TGTGCCAGCAGTTTATCAGGCTACGAGCAGTACTTC

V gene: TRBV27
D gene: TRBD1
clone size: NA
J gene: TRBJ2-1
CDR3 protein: CASSLVDRVFNEQFF
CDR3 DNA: TGTGCCAGCAGTTTGGTGGACAGGGTTTTCAATGAGCAGTTCTTC

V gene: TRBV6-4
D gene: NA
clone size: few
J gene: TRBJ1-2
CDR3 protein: CASSDSGTGGYTF
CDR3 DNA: TGTGCCAGCAGTGACTCCGGAACGGGTGGCTACACCTTC

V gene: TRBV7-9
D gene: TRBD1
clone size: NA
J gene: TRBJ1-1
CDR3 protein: CASSPPRQGTEAFF
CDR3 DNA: TGTGCCAGCAGCCCCCCCAGACAGGGCACTGAAGCTTTCTTT

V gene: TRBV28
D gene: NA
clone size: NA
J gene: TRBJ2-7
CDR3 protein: CASSQPSSSSYEQYF
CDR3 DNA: TGTGCCAGCAGTCAACCTAGTAGCTCCTCCTACGAGCAGTACTTC

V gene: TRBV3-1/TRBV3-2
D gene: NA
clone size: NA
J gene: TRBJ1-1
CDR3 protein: CASRGGGNTEAFF
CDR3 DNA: TGTGCCAGCAGAGGGGGGGGGAACACTGAAGCTTTCTTT

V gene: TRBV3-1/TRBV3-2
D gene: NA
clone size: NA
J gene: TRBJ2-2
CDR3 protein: CASSHWAGPLNGELFF
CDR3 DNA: TGTGCCAGCAGCCATTGGGCGGGTCCATTGAACGGGGAGCTGTTTTTT

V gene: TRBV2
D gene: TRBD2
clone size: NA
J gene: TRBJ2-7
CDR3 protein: CASRRGPAGSSYEQYF
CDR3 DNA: TGTGCCAGCAGACGTGGTCCAGCGGGATCTTCCTACGAGCAGTACTTC

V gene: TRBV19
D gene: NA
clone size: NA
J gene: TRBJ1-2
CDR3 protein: CASIDSAVSYTF
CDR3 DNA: TGTGCCAGTATCGATTCGGCGGTTAGCTACACCTTC

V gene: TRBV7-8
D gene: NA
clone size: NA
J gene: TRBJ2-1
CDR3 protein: CASSLTGLSNEQFF
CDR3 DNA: TGTGCCAGCAGCCTAACAGGGCTCAGCAATGAGCAGTTCTTC

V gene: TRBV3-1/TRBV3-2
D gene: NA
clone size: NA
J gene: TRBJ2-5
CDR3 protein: CASSQATNTPAAQYF
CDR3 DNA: TGTGCCAGCAGCCAAGCTACGAATACGCCGGCGGCCCAGTACTTC

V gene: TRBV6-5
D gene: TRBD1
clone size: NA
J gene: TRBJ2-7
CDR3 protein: CASREMTGVEQYF
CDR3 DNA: TGTGCCAGCAGGGAGATGACAGGGGTCGAGCAGTACTTC

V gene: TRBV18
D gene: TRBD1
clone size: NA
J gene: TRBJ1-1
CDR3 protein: CASSPGQGQTEAFF
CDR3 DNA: TGTGCCAGCTCACCCGGACAGGGGCAGACTGAAGCTTTCTTT

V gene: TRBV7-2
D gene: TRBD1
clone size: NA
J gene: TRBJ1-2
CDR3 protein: CASSSRDRGGYGYTF
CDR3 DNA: TGTGCCAGCAGCTCCCGGGACAGGGGAGGCTATGGCTACACCTTC

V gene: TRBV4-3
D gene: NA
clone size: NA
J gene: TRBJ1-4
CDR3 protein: CASSQSAVGAEKLFF
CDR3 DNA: TGCGCCAGCAGCCAATCCGCGGTTGGGGCAGAAAAACTGTTTTTT

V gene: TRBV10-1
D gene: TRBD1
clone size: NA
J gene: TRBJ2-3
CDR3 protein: CASSEDRDRGRGTQYF
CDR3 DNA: TGCGCCAGCAGTGAAGATCGGGACAGGGGTAGAGGTACGCAGTATTTT

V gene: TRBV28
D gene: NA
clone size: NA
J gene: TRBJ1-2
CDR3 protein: CASTPLGRDRYGYTF
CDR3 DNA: TGTGCCAGCACCCCCCTAGGGAGGGACCGGTATGGCTACACCTTC

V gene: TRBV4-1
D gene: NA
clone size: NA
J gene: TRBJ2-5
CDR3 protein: CASSQDLGLNQETQYF
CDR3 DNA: TGCGCCAGCAGCCAAGATCTGGGGCTCAATCAAGAGACCCAGTACTTC

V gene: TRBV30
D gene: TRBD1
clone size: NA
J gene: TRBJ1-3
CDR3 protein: CAWRGGIPSGNTIYF
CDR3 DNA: TGTGCCTGGAGAGGGGGCATCCCCTCTGGAAACACCATATATTTT

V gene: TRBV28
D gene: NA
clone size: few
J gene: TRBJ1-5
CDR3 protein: CASSLQGPQHF
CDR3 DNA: TGTGCCAGCAGTCTCCAGGGGCCCCAGCATTTT

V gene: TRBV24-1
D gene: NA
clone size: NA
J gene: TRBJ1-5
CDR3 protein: CATSDTSRPQHF
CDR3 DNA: TGTGCCACCAGTGACACCTCCAGGCCCCAGCATTTT

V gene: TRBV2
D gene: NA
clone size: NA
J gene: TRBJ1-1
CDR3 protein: CASSVEGVVEAFF
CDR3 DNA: TGTGCCAGCAGTGTGGAGGGAGTGGTTGAAGCTTTCTTT

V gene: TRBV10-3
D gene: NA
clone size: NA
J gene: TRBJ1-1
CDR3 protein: CAIRETSGGTEAFF
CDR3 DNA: TGTGCCATCAGGGAAACAAGCGGTGGCACTGAAGCTTTCTTT